Shown below are 18 T cell receptor beta chains from a single sample sequenced in a study of long-term antiretroviral therapy in people with HIV. At the survey level, the v3.0 immunoSEQ assay was run. Using immunoSEQ multiplex PCR, the repertoire was profiled, and TCRdb retains in-frame clones only, with some absent. The sample contains 34,000 or so clones, around 85% of which appear only once. Sequenced here: unsorted PBMCs, sampled roughly 3.3 years after starting antiretroviral therapy. The receptors were gathered from a young man with HIV.

V gene TRBV11-3 combines with J gene TRBJ1-2, with 9 nucleotides matching TRBD1. The CDR3 is 13 amino acids. V shed 5 bases and J 5 bases; nucleotides not matched to a gene: 3. Looked up from germline, CDR1 is SGHNT and CDR2 is YENEEA. The CDR3, as DNA: TGTGCCAGCAGCGAGGGACAGGGATATGGCTACACCTTC. It is translated as CASSEGQGYGYTF.

V gene TRBV5-4 combines with J gene TRBJ1-1; 10 nucleotides align to TRBD1. V lost 5 bases to trimming and J lost 3 bases; unmatched junction nucleotides: 7. The CDR3 totals 15 residues. The V gene's germline CDR1 is SGHNT and CDR2 YYREEE (reference sequence). CDR3 in amino acids: CASRTGTGEYTEAFF. Written as DNA, the CDR3 is TGTGCCAGCAGGACCGGGACAGGGGAATACACTGAAGCTTTCTTT. The full variable domain, its missing parts supplied by reference TRBV5-4 and TRBJ1-1, is ETGVTQSPTHLIKTRGQQVTLRCSSQSGHNTVSWYQQALGQGPQFIFQYYREEENGRGNFPPRFSGLQFPNYSSELNVNALELDDSALYLCASRTGTGEYTEAFFGQGTRLTVV.

This clone was detected once. The gene calls are TRBV28 and TRBJ2-5; 7 bases match TRBD1. Germline CDR1 and CDR2: MDHEN and SYDVKM. The V gene end was trimmed by 5 bases and the J gene end by 3 bases; junction bases not matched to a gene: 12. The CDR3 contains 16 residues. The CDR3: CASSRSIRDREETQYF. CDR3 coding DNA: TGTGCCAGCAGTCGATCCATCCGGGACAGAGAAGAGACCCAGTACTTC.

CDR3 sequence: CASSLDPTGVDTGELFF. The DNA for the CDR3 is TGTGCCAGCAGTCTAGACCCAACAGGGGTCGACACCGGGGAGCTGTTTTTT. The gene calls are TRBV27 and TRBJ2-2; 7 bases align to TRBD1. Germline-derived CDR1 and CDR2 are MNHEY and SMNVEV (reference sequence). V lost 5 bases, J lost 3 bases, and 12 bases stayed unmatched. This CDR3 has 17 residues.

This chain joins TRBV6-5 and TRBJ1-1; D call uncertain. CDR1 is MNHEY, CDR2 SVGAGI, per germline. V was clipped by 0 bases and J by 1 base, with 9 bases between them. CDR3 length equals 15 residues. In DNA form, the CDR3 reads TGTGCCAGCAGTTACTCTAGAAAGCGGAACACTGAAGCTTTCTTT. Residues: CASSYSRKRNTEAFF.

The chain carries TRBV6-5 and TRBJ2-7; perhaps TRBD1 as D (5 bases). Germline values: CDR1 MNHEY, CDR2 SVGAGI. The V gene lost 2 bases and the J gene lost 6 bases, with 14 bases spanning the gap. The CDR3 extends over 14 amino acids. The CDR3 region has the DNA TGTGCCAGCAGTTACCCGATCCAGGGCGGCGAGCAGTACTTC. Translated, it gives CASSYPIQGGEQYF.

The chain uses TRBV7-2 and TRBJ1-2; D possibly corresponds to TRBD1 (6 bases). The germline V and J ends were trimmed by 0 bases and 4 bases, with 9 bases remaining between them. The CDR3 has 14 amino acids. In germline, CDR1 is SGHTA, CDR2 FQGNSA. CDR3 DNA: TGTGCCAGCAGCTTAGCCGCAGGGGCCTATGGCTACACCTTC. Residues: CASSLAAGAYGYTF.

V gene TRBV29-1 combines with J gene TRBJ1-1; D possibly corresponds to TRBD1 (5 bases). The CDR3 consists of 16 residues. CDR1 and CDR2 from the germline V gene are SQVTM and ANQGSEA. Trimming stripped 6 bases from V and 0 bases from J, with 20 bases between. CDR3 sequence reads: CSVSGTPGPMNTEAFF. For the CDR3, the DNA is TGCAGCGTATCCGGGACCCCGGGCCCGATGAACACTGAAGCTTTCTTT.

This clone was detected a few times. The chain couples TRBV29-1 to TRBJ1-3; D unclear. The CDR3 is made up of 12 amino acids. Trimming took 5 bases from V and 0 from J, leaving 5 bases between them. Germline V gives CDR1 SQVTM, CDR2 ANQGSEA. DNA of the CDR3: TGCAGCGTTAGGGACTCTGGAAACACCATATATTTT. Its translation is CSVRDSGNTIYF.

CDR3 amino acids: CASSSDSGNTEAFF. In nucleotides, the CDR3 is TGTGCCAGCAGTTCCGACTCGGGGAACACTGAAGCTTTCTTT. The chain couples TRBV13 to TRBJ1-1; D gene uncertain. The V and J ends lost 6 bases and 1 base respectively, with 12 bases between them. Germline values: CDR1 PRHDT, CDR2 FYEKMQ (reference sequence). The CDR3 runs 14 residues.

V gene TRBV20-1 combines with J gene TRBJ1-1, with D possibly TRBD1 on 5 matching bases. In germline, CDR1 is DFQATT, CDR2 SNEGSKA (reference sequence). The CDR3 is 11 amino acids. V was clipped by 6 bases and J by 4 bases, with 9 bases between them. CDR3 bases: TGCAGTGCCCCAAGGGGCACTGAAGCTTTCTTT. Translation gives CSAPRGTEAFF.

This clone has just a few counts. The chain uses TRBV18 and TRBJ1-2, with a possible D match to TRBD1 (5 bases). This CDR3 spans 15 amino acids. Germline V gene sequence: CDR1 KGHSH, CDR2 LQKENI. Trimming pared 2 bases from V and 4 bases from J, leaving 14 bases between. As DNA, the CDR3 is TGTGCCAGCTCACCATCCGGGACGGTACCCTATGGCTACACCTTC. Encoded protein: CASSPSGTVPYGYTF. Full variable domain (outside the CDR3, taken from reference TRBV18 and TRBJ1-2): NAGVMQNPRHLVRRRGQEARLRCSPMKGHSHVYWYRQLPEEGLKFMVYLQKENIIDESGMPKERFSAEFPKEGPSILRIQQVVRGDSAAYFCASSPSGTVPYGYTFGSGTRLTVV.

This CDR3 is CASSPPAGGTIIGEQYF. The CDR3 DNA follows: TGTGCCAGCTCACCACCGGCAGGCGGGACTATCATCGGCGAGCAGTACTTC. This chain connects TRBV18 to TRBJ2-7, with TRBD2 matching over 7 bases. The CDR3 loop spans 17 amino acids. The ends lost 0 bases at V and 6 bases at J; junction bases unmatched: 14. Germline lookup yields CDR1 KGHSH and CDR2 LQKENI.

This clone was counted a single time. V gene TRBV12-5 combines with J gene TRBJ2-6; tentatively, D is TRBD1 (6 bases). Germline V gene data show CDR1 as LGHNT and CDR2 as FRNRAP. V dropped 5 bases and J dropped 1 base, with 9 bases sitting between them. This CDR3 comprises 15 residues. This chain's CDR3 is CASGRQGSGANVLTF. For the CDR3, the DNA is TGTGCTAGTGGTCGTCAGGGGTCTGGGGCCAACGTCCTGACTTTC.

There are a few counts of this clone. The chain employs TRBV27 and TRBJ1-1; D is undetermined. The CDR3 has 13 amino acids. Germline-derived CDR1 and CDR2 are MNHEY and SMNVEV (reference sequence). The ends were cut back, 1 base at V and 1 base at J, with 4 bases in the middle. The CDR3 bases are TGTGCCAGCAGTTTATTGGAGAACACTGAAGCTTTCTTT. Protein: CASSLLENTEAFF.

The chain couples TRBV5-1 to TRBJ1-3; 7 nucleotides agree with TRBD1. Germline loops: CDR1 SGHRS, CDR2 YFSETQ. J lost 4 bases, V lost 3 bases, and 10 bases had no gene match. This CDR3 is 16 amino acids long. The CDR3 sequence is CASSYKTGTVGNTIYF. CDR3 bases: TGCGCCAGCAGCTATAAGACCGGGACAGTAGGAAACACCATATATTTT.

J is TRBJ2-5 and V is TRBV11-2; D is unresolved. Germline V gene data show CDR1 as SGHAT and CDR2 as FQNNGV. There are 11 residues in the CDR3. Trimming shortened V by 5 bases and J by 10 bases, and 11 bases separated the two germline ends. CDR3 bases: TGTGCCAGCAGCCTCAAGGAACTCCAGTACTTC. It codes for CASSLKELQYF. The variable domain in full, with the rest retrieved from reference TRBV11-2 and TRBJ2-5, is EAGVAQSPRYKIIEKRQSVAFWCNPISGHATLYWYQQILGQGPKLLIQFQNNGVVDDSQLPKDRFSAERLKGVDSTLKIQPAKLEDSAVYLCASSLKELQYFGPGTRLLVL.

This clone was picked up one time. The chain is built from TRBV27 and TRBJ1-1; 7 bases map to TRBD1. The germline V gene has CDR1 MNHEY and CDR2 SMNVEV (reference sequence). Trimming took 5 bases from V and 0 from J; bases not matched to a gene: 15. This CDR3 is 18 amino acids long. CDR3 bases: TGTGCCAGCAGTCTAATACCCCCACAACAGGGGATGAACACTGAAGCTTTCTTT. This sequence encodes CASSLIPPQQGMNTEAFF.